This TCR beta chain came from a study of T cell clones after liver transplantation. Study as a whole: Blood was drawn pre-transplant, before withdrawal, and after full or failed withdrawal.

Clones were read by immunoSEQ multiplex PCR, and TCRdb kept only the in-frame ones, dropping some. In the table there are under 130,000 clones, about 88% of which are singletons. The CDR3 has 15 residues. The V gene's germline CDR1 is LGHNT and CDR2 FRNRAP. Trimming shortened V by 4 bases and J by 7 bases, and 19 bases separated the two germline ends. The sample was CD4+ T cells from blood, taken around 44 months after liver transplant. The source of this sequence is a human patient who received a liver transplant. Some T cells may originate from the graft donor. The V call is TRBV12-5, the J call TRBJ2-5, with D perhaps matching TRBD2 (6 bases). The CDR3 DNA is TGTGCTAGTGGTTGGGGGTCTGGAGGGCTCGGGACCCAGTACTTC. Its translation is CASGWGSGGLGTQYF.